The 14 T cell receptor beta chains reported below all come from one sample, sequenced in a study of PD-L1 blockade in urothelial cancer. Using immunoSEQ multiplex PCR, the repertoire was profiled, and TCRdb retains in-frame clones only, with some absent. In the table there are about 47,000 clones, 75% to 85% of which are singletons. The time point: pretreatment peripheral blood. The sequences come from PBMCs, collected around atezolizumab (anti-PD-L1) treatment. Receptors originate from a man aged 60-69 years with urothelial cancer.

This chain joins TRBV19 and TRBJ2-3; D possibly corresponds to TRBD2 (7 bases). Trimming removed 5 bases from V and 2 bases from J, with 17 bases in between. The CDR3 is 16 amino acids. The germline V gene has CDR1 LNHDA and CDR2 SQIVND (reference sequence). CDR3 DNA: TGTGCCAGTAGTGATTTGGGGGGGCGCAACACAGATACGCAGTATTTT. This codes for CASSDLGGRNTDTQYF. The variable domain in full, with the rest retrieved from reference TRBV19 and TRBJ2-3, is DGGITQSPKYLFRKEGQNVTLSCEQNLNHDAMYWYRQDPGQGLRLIYYSQIVNDFQKGDIAEGYSVSREKKESFPLTVTSAQKNPTAFYLCASSDLGGRNTDTQYFGPGTRLTVL.

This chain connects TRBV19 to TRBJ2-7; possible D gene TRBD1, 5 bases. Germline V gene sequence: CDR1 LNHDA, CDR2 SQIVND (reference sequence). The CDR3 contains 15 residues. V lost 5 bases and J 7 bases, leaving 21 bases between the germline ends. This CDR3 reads CASSVDSSSGGEQYF. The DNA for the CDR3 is TGTGCCAGTAGTGTTGACAGCAGCTCGGGTGGGGAGCAGTACTTC. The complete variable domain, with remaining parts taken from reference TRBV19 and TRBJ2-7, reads DGGITQSPKYLFRKEGQNVTLSCEQNLNHDAMYWYRQDPGQGLRLIYYSQIVNDFQKGDIAEGYSVSREKKESFPLTVTSAQKNPTAFYLCASSVDSSSGGEQYFGPGTRLTVT.

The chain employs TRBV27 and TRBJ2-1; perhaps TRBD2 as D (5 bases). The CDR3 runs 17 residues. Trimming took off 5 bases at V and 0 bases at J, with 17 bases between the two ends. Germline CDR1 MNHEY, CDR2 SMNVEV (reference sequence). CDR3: CASSDGEFWSSYNEQFF. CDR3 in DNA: TGTGCCAGCAGTGACGGGGAATTCTGGAGCTCCTACAATGAGCAGTTCTTC.

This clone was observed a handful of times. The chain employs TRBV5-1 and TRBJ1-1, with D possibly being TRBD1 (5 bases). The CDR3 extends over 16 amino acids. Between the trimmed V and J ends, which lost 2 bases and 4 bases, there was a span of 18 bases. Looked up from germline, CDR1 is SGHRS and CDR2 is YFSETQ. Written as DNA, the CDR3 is TGCGCCAGCAGCTTACGCAGCCAGGGTTACACCACTGAAGCTTTCTTT. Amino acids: CASSLRSQGYTTEAFF.

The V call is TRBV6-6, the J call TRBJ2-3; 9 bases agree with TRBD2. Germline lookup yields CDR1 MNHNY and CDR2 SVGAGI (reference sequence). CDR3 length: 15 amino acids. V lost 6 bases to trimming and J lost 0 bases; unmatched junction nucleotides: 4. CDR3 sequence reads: CASSLSGRSTDTQYF. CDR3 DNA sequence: TGTGCCAGCAGCCTAAGCGGGAGGAGCACAGATACGCAGTATTTT.

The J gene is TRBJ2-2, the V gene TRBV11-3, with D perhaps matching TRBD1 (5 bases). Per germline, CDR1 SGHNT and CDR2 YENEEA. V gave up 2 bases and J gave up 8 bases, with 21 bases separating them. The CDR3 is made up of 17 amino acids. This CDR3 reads CASSLNPRAGVKGELFF. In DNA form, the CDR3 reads TGTGCCAGCAGCTTAAACCCCAGGGCCGGAGTTAAGGGGGAGCTGTTTTTT.

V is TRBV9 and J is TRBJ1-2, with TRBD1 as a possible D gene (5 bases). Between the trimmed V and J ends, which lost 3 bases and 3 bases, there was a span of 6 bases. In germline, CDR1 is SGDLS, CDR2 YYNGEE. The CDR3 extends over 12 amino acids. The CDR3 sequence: CASSEGDYGYTF. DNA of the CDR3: TGTGCCAGCAGCGAAGGGGACTATGGCTACACCTTC.

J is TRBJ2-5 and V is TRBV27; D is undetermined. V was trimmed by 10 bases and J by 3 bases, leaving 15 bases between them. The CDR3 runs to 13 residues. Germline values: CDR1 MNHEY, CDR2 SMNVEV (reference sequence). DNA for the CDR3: TGTGCCACCAAGTCCTTGGCGGAAGAGACCCAGTACTTC. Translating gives CATKSLAEETQYF.

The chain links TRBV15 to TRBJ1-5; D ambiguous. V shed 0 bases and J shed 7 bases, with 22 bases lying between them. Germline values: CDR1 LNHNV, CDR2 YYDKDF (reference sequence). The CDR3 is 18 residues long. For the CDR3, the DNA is TGTGCCACCAGCAGAGATGAGGCGCTATTGGAGGGAAAACAGCCCCAGCATTTT. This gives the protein CATSRDEALLEGKQPQHF.

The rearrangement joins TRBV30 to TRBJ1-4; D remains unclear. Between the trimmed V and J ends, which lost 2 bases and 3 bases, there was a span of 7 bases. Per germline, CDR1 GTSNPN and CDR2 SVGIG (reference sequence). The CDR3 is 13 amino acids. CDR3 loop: CAWSLLSNEKLFF. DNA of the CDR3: TGTGCCTGGAGTTTACTCTCTAATGAAAAACTGTTTTTT.

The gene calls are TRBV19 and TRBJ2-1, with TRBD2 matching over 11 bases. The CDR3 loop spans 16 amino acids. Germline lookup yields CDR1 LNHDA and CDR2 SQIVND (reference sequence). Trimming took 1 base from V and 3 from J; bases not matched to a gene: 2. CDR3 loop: CASSIGLAGSYNEQFF. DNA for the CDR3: TGTGCCAGTAGTATAGGACTAGCGGGGAGCTACAATGAGCAGTTCTTC.

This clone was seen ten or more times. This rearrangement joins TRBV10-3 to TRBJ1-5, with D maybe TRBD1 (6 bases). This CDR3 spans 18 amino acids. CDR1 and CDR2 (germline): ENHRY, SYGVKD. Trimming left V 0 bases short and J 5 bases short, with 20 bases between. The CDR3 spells CAISESDSAGTFHQPQHF. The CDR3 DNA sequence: TGTGCCATCAGTGAGTCGGACAGTGCAGGGACGTTTCATCAGCCCCAGCATTTT.

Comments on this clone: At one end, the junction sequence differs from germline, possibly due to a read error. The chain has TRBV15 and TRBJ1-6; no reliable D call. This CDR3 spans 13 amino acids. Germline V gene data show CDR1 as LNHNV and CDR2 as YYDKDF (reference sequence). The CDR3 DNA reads TGTGCCACCCGCAGTGCGATTAATTCACCCCTCCACTTT. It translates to CATRSAINSPLHF.

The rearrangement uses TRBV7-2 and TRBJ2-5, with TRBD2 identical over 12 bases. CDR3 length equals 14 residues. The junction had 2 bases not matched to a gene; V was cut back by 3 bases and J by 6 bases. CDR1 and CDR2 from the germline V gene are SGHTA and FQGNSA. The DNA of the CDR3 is TGTGCCAGCAGCTTGACTAGCGGGGGCCAGACCCAGTACTTC. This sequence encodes CASSLTSGGQTQYF.